The following is a T cell receptor beta chain sequence with its context. In the original analysis: Amplified reference gene primers provided the basis for estimating nucleated cell counts. Assay: immunoSEQ multiplex PCR; the TCRdb copy retains only in-frame clones and omits some. V and J calls and clone size follow that table, whereas D and trimming were derived from the DNA. The sample has some 190,000 clones; around 85% are singletons. These data belong to a study of blood T cell repertoires in COVID-19. The V and J ends lost 4 bases and 5 bases respectively, with 16 bases between them. The CDR3 loop spans 15 amino acids. Germline lookup yields CDR1 MGHRA and CDR2 YSYEKL.

The sample comprised peripheral blood. This chain links TRBV4-1 with TRBJ2-3; D is perhaps TRBD2 (6 bases). This receptor was taken from a man older than 75 with COVID-19, enrolled during active disease. The CDR3 sequence: CASSRTTWTVDTQYF. The DNA for the CDR3 is TGCGCCAGCAGCCGGACTACCTGGACGGTAGATACGCAGTATTTT.